This T cell receptor beta chain came from a study of patients and donors after allogeneic stem cell transplantation. The table lists this clonotype with a few counts. TCRdb re-analysed the RT-PCR reads in MiXCR, keeping a single row per CDR3 protein. The data hold approximately 150,000 distinct CDR3 sequences, with around 28% observed a single time. V was clipped by 5 bases and J by 0 bases, with 11 bases between them. Looked up from germline, CDR1 is SGHVS and CDR2 is FNYEAQ. CDR3 size: 16 residues. The rearrangement joins TRBV7-6 to TRBJ2-6; no definite D call. Source material: blood, either unsorted or a sorted T cell fraction (not recorded which). The source is a human donor who was either an allogeneic HSCT recipient or a stem cell or donor lymphocyte infusion donor (not recorded which). It is not recorded whose cells these are; they may come from a transplant donor. For the CDR3, the DNA is TGTGCCAGCAGCCCTTTATTTGCCTCTGGGGCCAACGTCCTGACTTTC. Protein product: CASSPLFASGANVLTF.